This TCR beta chain was documented in a study of blood T cell repertoires in COVID-19. This clone has just one count. Trimming stripped 8 bases from V and 1 base from J, with 14 bases between. Germline V CDR1 and CDR2: SNHLY, FYNNEI. The CDR3 covers 14 residues. Assay: immunoSEQ multiplex PCR; the TCRdb copy retains only in-frame clones and omits some. The sample records approximately 250,000 clones, about 83% being singletons. Sequenced: peripheral blood. The chain employs TRBV2 and TRBJ2-5, with D possibly matching TRBD2 (6 bases). The TCR was taken from a woman in her forties or fifties with acute or convalescent COVID-19. The CDR3 nucleotides are TGTGCCAGCGCGGAGCGGGTAATCCAAGAGACCCAGTACTTC. This gives the protein CASAERVIQETQYF.